The clone carrying this T cell receptor (beta chain) has just a few counts. Its antigen is unidentified. Here immunoSEQ multiplex PCR was the method, and the copy in TCRdb shows in-frame clones only, minus some. The sample has about 38,000 clones, 85% seen once. The entry originates in a study of STAT5B mutations in CD4+ large granular lymphocyte leukemia. Trimming cost V 6 bases and J 7 bases; bases outside gene matches: 6. Germline-derived CDR1 and CDR2 are MNHNS and SASEGT. The CDR3 covers 14 residues. Study results and caveats: TRBV06-family usage was enriched in top patient clones (8/27) versus controls (2/35).

What was sequenced was CD4+ T cells from blood buffy coats. The TCR was taken from a human donor in good health. This chain connects TRBV6-1 to TRBJ1-1, with 12 positions matching TRBD1. The CDR3 sequence: CASSGTGGGYEAFF. The CDR3 bases are TGTGCCAGCAGCGGGACAGGGGGCGGGTATGAAGCTTTCTTT.